What follows are 26 T cell receptor beta chains derived from one specimen sequenced in a study of T cell repertoires in cytomegalovirus infection. MiXCR, applied by TCRdb to the reads, yields one record per CDR3 protein. Of around 71,000 distinct CDR3 sequences listed, around 20% were seen once; the top ten hold 55% to 75%. Which antigens these TCRs recognize remains unknown. The sample consisted of CD8+ T cells from cultured PBMCs, taken from culture after CMV antigen stimulation. These receptors all stem from a human donor in good health (CMV status not recorded). Some clones in this sample may be carry-over from other donors' samples.

This clonotype was recorded a few times. The chain couples TRBV6-6 to TRBJ1-2, with 8 bases lining up with TRBD1. Per the germline V gene, CDR1 is MNHNY and CDR2 is SVGAGI (reference sequence). The CDR3 has 14 amino acids. Losses at the gene ends were 5 bases for V and 8 bases for J; bases not matched to a gene: 10. The chain's CDR3 is CASSADRGSGGYTF. The DNA of the CDR3 is TGTGCCAGCAGTGCCGACAGGGGATCAGGAGGCTACACCTTC.

This clonotype was seen more than once but under ten times. This chain uses TRBV7-8 with TRBJ2-3, with D unresolved. Trimming left V 2 bases short and J 0 bases short, with 9 bases between. Looked up from germline, CDR1 is SGHVS and CDR2 is FQNEAQ. CDR3 length: 15 residues. CDR3 loop: CASSLLATSTDTQYF. The CDR3 nucleotides read TGTGCCAGCAGCTTACTGGCGACTAGCACAGATACGCAGTATTTT.

This chain links TRBV27 with TRBJ1-2, with D possibly matching TRBD1 (5 bases). This CDR3 spans 14 amino acids. Germline V gene data show CDR1 as MNHEY and CDR2 as SMNVEV (reference sequence). The V gene lost 5 bases and the J gene lost 8 bases, with 18 bases spanning the gap. The CDR3 sequence is CASSPPGGRSGYTF. The CDR3 DNA reads as TGTGCCAGCAGTCCGCCTGGGGGTCGGAGCGGCTACACCTTC.

This clonotype is medium-sized by share. As DNA, the CDR3 is TGTGCCAGCAGCGACGTGAGGGAGGGCACAGATACGCAGTATTTT. Residues: CASSDVREGTDTQYF. The chain employs TRBV6-1 and TRBJ2-3, with TRBD2 as a possible D gene (6 bases). The CDR3 totals 15 residues. Germline assignment: CDR1 MNHNS and CDR2 SASEGT. Deletions cut 6 bases from V and 1 base from J, with 14 bases between.

The table lists this clonotype with a count of one. The chain recombines TRBV7-8 with TRBJ2-1; maybe TRBD2 (6 bases). The CDR3 length is 15 residues. V was trimmed by 4 bases and J by 2 bases, leaving 12 bases between them. Germline loops: CDR1 SGHVS, CDR2 FQNEAQ. CDR3 DNA: TGTGCCAGCAGCTGGGGCGGGGACCCCTACAATGAGCAGTTCTTC. Amino acid sequence: CASSWGGDPYNEQFF.

The chain links TRBV20-1 to TRBJ1-1; perhaps TRBD1 as D (5 bases). Trimming cost V 3 bases and J 6 bases, with 11 bases left between them. Germline assignment: CDR1 DFQATT and CDR2 SNEGSKA (reference sequence). CDR3 length: 12 amino acids. The CDR3 sequence: CSARFQGPEAFF. In DNA form, the CDR3 reads TGCAGTGCTAGGTTTCAGGGCCCTGAAGCTTTCTTT.

The J gene is TRBJ1-1, the V gene TRBV12-3 or TRBV12-4, with TRBD1 identical over 8 bases. After removal of 10 bases from V and 5 bases from J, the junction contained 12 bases not matched to a gene. The CDR3 has 14 amino acids. The CDR3 region is CAIRQTGEDTEAFF. CDR3 in DNA: TGTGCCATCAGACAGACAGGGGAAGATACTGAAGCTTTCTTT.

The chain joins TRBV7-9 to TRBJ2-1; D is uncertain. V lost 5 bases and J 7 bases, leaving 15 bases between the germline ends. This CDR3 has 14 amino acids. Germline V gene lookup returns CDR1 SEHNR and CDR2 FQNEAQ (reference sequence). The CDR3 nucleotides read TGTGCCAGCAGCCCCAAAGGGCCAGATAATGAGCAGTTCTTC. As protein: CASSPKGPDNEQFF.

This clonotype has a handful of counts. V usage is TRBV7-9 and J usage is TRBJ2-1, with 11 bases matching TRBD1. This CDR3 region has 15 residues. Germline V gene lookup returns CDR1 SEHNR and CDR2 FQNEAQ (reference sequence). J lost 3 bases, V lost 5 bases, and 3 bases had no gene match. The CDR3 nucleotides read TGTGCCAGCAGCCCTGGGACAGGGGGCTACAATGAGCAGTTCTTC. Residues: CASSPGTGGYNEQFF.

This clonotype was detected ten times or more. The CDR3: CSATTGTGGYGNTIYF. The CDR3 nucleotides are TGCAGTGCCACGACCGGGACAGGGGGCTACGGAAACACCATATATTTT. The chain has TRBV20-1 and TRBJ1-3; 12 nucleotides align to TRBD1. Per germline, CDR1 DFQATT and CDR2 SNEGSKA (reference sequence). The CDR3 has 16 amino acids. With V trimmed by 6 bases and J by 4 bases, 10 bases remained unmatched.

Points on this clonotype: A read error may produce the germline difference seen at one junction end. The rearrangement joins TRBV7-3 to TRBJ1-1; D remains ambiguous. This CDR3 is built from 14 residues. Looked up from germline, CDR1 is SGHTA and CDR2 is FQGTGA. CDR3 loop: CAGSASPGNTEAFF. DNA for the CDR3: TGTGCCGGCAGCGCGTCACCAGGGAACACTGAAGCTTTCTTT.

A few counts support this clonotype. This chain links TRBV2 with TRBJ1-5; 7 positions agree with TRBD1. This CDR3 contains 15 residues. Germline values: CDR1 SNHLY, CDR2 FYNNEI. Germline trimming cut 6 bases from V and 2 bases from J; bases unmatched to any gene: 7. The CDR3 nucleotides read TGTGCCAGCAGGGGGGCAGGGGGTGGCAATCAGCCCCAGCATTTT. Its protein is CASRGAGGGNQPQHF.

This clonotype was detected a few times. The J gene is TRBJ1-2, the V gene TRBV27; TRBD1 is a possible D gene (6 bases). CDR3 length: 15 residues. Germline loops: CDR1 MNHEY, CDR2 SMNVEV (reference sequence). V was pared by 5 bases and J by 4 bases, with 17 bases between. The CDR3 loop reads CASSASPSTGYGYTF. In nucleotides, the CDR3 is TGTGCCAGCAGTGCCTCACCCTCGACAGGCTATGGCTACACCTTC.

This clonotype was counted only a few times. V is TRBV12-3 or TRBV12-4 and J is TRBJ1-2; 9 positions match TRBD1. CDR3 length: 16 amino acids. V lost 5 bases to trimming and J lost 6 bases; unmatched junction nucleotides: 13. For the CDR3, the DNA is TGTGCCAGCAGTCGGGACAGGGATGTTTATTTCAATGGCTACACCTTC. As protein: CASSRDRDVYFNGYTF.

The chain combines TRBV5-8 with TRBJ2-7; D unresolved. The CDR3 has 13 amino acids. Germline V gene data show CDR1 as SGHTS and CDR2 as YDEGEE. V lost 0 bases and J 4 bases, leaving 8 bases between the germline ends. The CDR3 loop reads CASSLGHRYEQYF. DNA of the CDR3: TGTGCCAGCAGCTTGGGACACCGATACGAGCAGTACTTC.

This chain uses TRBV7-9 with TRBJ1-4; 9 positions agree with TRBD1. The CDR3 is 13 amino acids. The J segment lost 8 bases and the V segment lost 7 bases, leaving 5 bases of the junction unmatched. Germline lookup yields CDR1 SEHNR and CDR2 FQNEAQ (reference sequence). CDR3 nucleotide sequence: TGTGCCAGCAAAGAACAGGGGGCGGAAAAACTGTTTTTT. Protein: CASKEQGAEKLFF. Supplemented by reference TRBV7-9 and TRBJ1-4, the full variable domain reads DTGVSQNPRHKITKRGQNVTFRCDPISEHNRLYWYRQTLGQGPEFLTYFQNEAQLEKSRLLSDRFSAERPKGSFSTLEIQRTEQGDSAMYLCASKEQGAEKLFFGSGTQLSVL.

This chain links TRBV4-1 with TRBJ2-7; TRBD1 matches at 9 bases. Germline V gives CDR1 MGHRA, CDR2 YSYEKL. The CDR3 is 15 residues long. The ends lost 5 bases at V and 1 base at J; junction bases unmatched: 6. CDR3 coding DNA: TGCGCCAGCAGCTTTACCGGGACAGGGTCCTACGAGCAGTACTTC. It specifies CASSFTGTGSYEQYF.

The chain joins TRBV28 to TRBJ2-1; D is unclear. CDR1 is MDHEN and CDR2 is SYDVKM in the germline V gene. Trimming stripped 2 bases from V and 5 bases from J, with 7 bases between. The CDR3 spans 13 residues. This CDR3 is CASSLRHHNEQFF. The CDR3, as DNA: TGTGCCAGCAGTTTAAGACACCACAATGAGCAGTTCTTC. Full variable domain (outside the CDR3, taken from reference TRBV28 and TRBJ2-1): DVKVTQSSRYLVKRTGEKVFLECVQDMDHENMFWYRQDPGLGLRLIYFSYDVKMKEKGDIPEGYSVSREKKERFSLILESASTNQTSMYLCASSLRHHNEQFFGPGTRLTVL.

This clonotype was seen more than once but under ten times. This chain connects TRBV7-8 to TRBJ2-3, with D perhaps TRBD2 (6 bases). The CDR3 has 16 amino acids. Germline CDR1 and CDR2: SGHVS and FQNEAQ. V was clipped by 5 bases and J by 3 bases, with 18 bases between them. CDR3 DNA: TGTGCCAGCAGCCCCCACCCAGGAGGGGAAACAGATACGCAGTATTTT. Protein sequence: CASSPHPGGETDTQYF.

The chain carries TRBV7-9 and TRBJ1-2; D is undetermined. Germline V gene data show CDR1 as SEHNR and CDR2 as FQNEAQ (reference sequence). The CDR3 is made up of 13 amino acids. The V end was cut by 1 base, the J end by 5 bases, with 8 bases between. CDR3 sequence: CASSLGARYGYTF. The CDR3 nucleotides are TGTGCCAGCAGCTTAGGGGCCAGGTATGGCTACACCTTC.

There are a few counts of this clonotype. This chain joins TRBV27 and TRBJ1-1; the match to TRBD1 covers 11 bases. Trimming removed 5 bases from V and 11 bases from J; junction bases left unmatched: 13. CDR1 and CDR2 (germline): MNHEY, SMNVEV (reference sequence). This CDR3 is 15 amino acids long. The CDR3 region is CASSLGTGGWVRAFF. The CDR3 DNA reads as TGTGCCAGCAGTCTTGGGACAGGGGGGTGGGTGAGGGCTTTCTTT.

This clonotype came up a few times. This sequence joins TRBV7-9 and TRBJ1-1; D gene ambiguous. Germline V lookup: CDR1 SEHNR, CDR2 FQNEAQ (reference sequence). Trimming cost V 2 bases and J 3 bases, with 25 bases left between them. The CDR3 is 19 amino acids. Here the CDR3 reads CASSLRLLGRVSNDTEAFF. CDR3 DNA sequence: TGTGCCAGCAGCTTAAGGTTATTGGGGAGAGTTTCGAACGACACTGAAGCTTTCTTT.

This clonotype was detected only a few times. J is TRBJ2-7 and V is TRBV14; possibly TRBD1 for D (6 bases). The CDR3 has 16 residues. V was pared by 4 bases and J by 0 bases, with 16 bases between. Germline CDR1 is SGHDN and CDR2 is FVKESK. As DNA, the CDR3 is TGTGCCAGCAGCCTATTCACAGGGTGGGGCTCCTACGAGCAGTACTTC. This codes for CASSLFTGWGSYEQYF.

The chain carries TRBV11-2 and TRBJ1-5; no clear D gene. Germline-derived CDR1 and CDR2 are SGHAT and FQNNGV. With 3 bases removed from V and 0 bases from J, the gap between germline ends came to 12 bases. The CDR3 loop spans 16 amino acids. This chain's CDR3 is CASSLIAGHSNQPQHF. CDR3 DNA: TGTGCCAGCAGCTTGATTGCGGGTCATAGCAATCAGCCCCAGCATTTT. The complete variable domain, with remaining parts taken from reference TRBV11-2 and TRBJ1-5, reads EAGVAQSPRYKIIEKRQSVAFWCNPISGHATLYWYQQILGQGPKLLIQFQNNGVVDDSQLPKDRFSAERLKGVDSTLKIQPAKLEDSAVYLCASSLIAGHSNQPQHFGDGTRLSIL.

In the case of this clonotype: Germline is not matched at one junction end, which may reflect a read error. The chain is built from TRBV5-6 and TRBJ2-1, with 8 bases matching TRBD2. CDR1 and CDR2 from the germline V gene are SGHDT and YYEEEE. This CDR3 comprises 16 residues. CDR3 nucleotide sequence: TGTGCCAGCAGCGGAACGTCGGGGGGGTACTACAATGATCAGTTCTTC. Its protein product is CASSGTSGGYYNDQFF.

V is TRBV12-3 or TRBV12-4 and J is TRBJ2-5, with D perhaps matching TRBD2 (6 bases). The CDR3 totals 16 residues. With 2 bases removed from V and 2 bases from J, the gap between germline ends came to 15 bases. The CDR3, as DNA: TGTGCCAGCAGTTTAATTGGTGGGGGGTTTCAAGAGACCCAGTACTTC. Its translation: CASSLIGGGFQETQYF.